This T cell receptor beta chain was obtained from a study of CD8 T cells in Susac syndrome. Treatment-naive patients with stable or active relapsing-remitting disease were the multiple sclerosis controls. The CD8+ and CD4+ T cells were isolated magnetically using a negative isolation approach, whereas the TEMRA cells were enriched by FACS. RNA, at 0.5 to 1 ug, was reverse transcribed with random hexamers. It was immunoSEQ multiplex PCR that amplified TCR beta CDR3 across 54 Vbeta and 13 Jbeta. One entry per CDR3 protein, called by TCRdb with MiXCR from the immunoSEQ multiplex PCR reads. Of roughly 300,000 distinct CDR3 sequences in the sample, about 85% are singletons; the top ten hold approximately 0.11%. This clonotype was observed a single time. The CDR3 extends over 15 amino acids. The V gene's germline CDR1 is MDHEN and CDR2 SYDVKM. The ends lost 7 bases at V and 3 bases at J; junction bases unmatched: 5.

J is TRBJ2-1 and V is TRBV28; 11 positions match TRBD1. The source material was CD8+ T cells from PBMCs. The clonotype comes from a human donor with multiple sclerosis. The CDR3 bases are TGTGCCAGCAACGAGGACAGGGGGCACTACAATGAGCAGTTCTTC. The encoded protein is CASNEDRGHYNEQFF. Filled out from reference TRBV28 and TRBJ2-1, the complete variable domain reads DVKVTQSSRYLVKRTGEKVFLECVQDMDHENMFWYRQDPGLGLRLIYFSYDVKMKEKGDIPEGYSVSREKKERFSLILESASTNQTSMYLCASNEDRGHYNEQFFGPGTRLTVL.